Reported below is one TCR beta chain. Only in-frame clones appear in the TCRdb table, and some are missing; sequencing was by immunoSEQ multiplex PCR. The profile shows 2 million to 3 million clones, roughly 93% of them singletons. J was trimmed by 5 bases and V by 6 bases; bases with no gene match: 4. The CDR3 loop spans 13 amino acids. Germline values: CDR1 ENHRY, CDR2 SYGVKD. These data are taken from a study of shared clonotypes between healthy human individuals. The CD4+ fraction was divided into a CD45RA+ naive subset and a CD45RA-negative memory subset. The source is a man younger than 35 in good health. Some clones in this sample may be carry-over from other donors' samples. Sequencing used naive CD4+ T cells from PBMCs. Subset meaning: CD45RA+ positively selected. The V gene is TRBV10-3, the J gene TRBJ2-5; 9 bases agree with TRBD1. CDR3 region: CAISTGGVETQYF. DNA for the CDR3: TGTGCCATCAGCACAGGGGGCGTGGAGACCCAGTACTTC.